The 30 T cell receptor beta chains given below trace back to one sample, sequenced in a study of Graves' ophthalmopathy and Graves' hyperthyroidism. As the template, RNA transcripts were used to amplify TCR beta CDR3 regions. In the first round, RT-PCR was carried out with HTBI primers, and a multiplex PCR formed the second round. MiXCR, applied by TCRdb to the multiplex PCR reads, yields one record per CDR3 protein. The profile shows around 1,200,000 distinct CDR3 sequences, around a third of them singletons. Sequencing was done on a sample of peripheral blood or thyroid tissue (not recorded which). These receptors were obtained from an adult man with Graves' hyperthyroidism.

The chain is built from TRBV5-1 and TRBJ2-6; D is undetermined. There are 17 residues in the CDR3. The germline gives CDR1 SGHRS, CDR2 YFSETQ. The V and J ends lost 2 bases and 0 bases respectively, with 12 bases between them. The CDR3 DNA sequence: TGCGCCAGCAGCTTTTATGTATCCGGCTCTGGGGCCAACGTCCTGACTTTC. This gives the protein CASSFYVSGSGANVLTF.

Ten or more counts support this clonotype. The chain couples TRBV7-8 to TRBJ2-5; D uncertain. The V and J ends lost 2 bases and 5 bases respectively, with 15 bases between them. The germline V gene has CDR1 SGHVS and CDR2 FQNEAQ. CDR3 length equals 15 residues. The CDR3 here is CASSLRSPPRETQYF. CDR3 bases: TGTGCCAGCAGCTTAAGGTCCCCCCCAAGGGAGACCCAGTACTTC.

This sequence joins TRBV10-3 and TRBJ1-1, with 10 positions matching TRBD1. V lost 8 bases to trimming and J lost 0 bases; unmatched junction nucleotides: 9. Germline values: CDR1 ENHRY, CDR2 SYGVKD. This CDR3 has 16 residues. The CDR3 DNA follows: TGTGCCATCGGCTCCGGGACAGGGGTCATGAACACTGAAGCTTTCTTT. Its protein is CAIGSGTGVMNTEAFF.

This clonotype was detected many times. CDR3 in amino acids: CASSQDGQEPQHF. CDR3 coding DNA: TGCGCCAGCAGCCAAGATGGACAGGAGCCCCAGCATTTT. The chain couples TRBV4-1 to TRBJ1-5, with 7 bases matching TRBD1. The germline gives CDR1 MGHRA, CDR2 YSYEKL. Losses at the gene ends were 0 bases for V and 8 bases for J; bases not matched to a gene: 1. The CDR3 loop spans 13 amino acids.

A few counts support this clonotype. The V gene is TRBV10-3, the J gene TRBJ1-5; 10 nucleotides align to TRBD1. The germline gives CDR1 ENHRY, CDR2 SYGVKD. This CDR3 has 14 residues. Trimming cost V 10 bases and J 9 bases; bases outside gene matches: 12. The CDR3 nucleotides are TGTGCCACCCAGGGACAGGGGCCTGGATGGCCCCAGCATTTT. Its protein is CATQGQGPGWPQHF.

J is TRBJ2-2 and V is TRBV7-6, with 7 bases that match TRBD2. CDR3 length equals 16 residues. CDR1 SGHVS and CDR2 FNYEAQ come from the germline V gene. V gave up 0 bases and J gave up 0 bases; unmatched junction bases: 1. CDR3 in amino acids: CASSLAGTTNTGELFF. CDR3 DNA sequence: TGTGCCAGCAGCTTAGCGGGGACTACGAACACCGGGGAGCTGTTTTTT.

V usage is TRBV5-1 and J usage is TRBJ1-3; TRBD1 might be the D (6 bases). Germline CDR1 reads SGHRS; CDR2 reads YFSETQ. The CDR3 length is 20 residues. V was shortened by 4 bases and J by 0 bases, with 26 bases between the two germline ends. In nucleotides, the CDR3 is TGCGCCAGCAGCCGGACCCGGACAGAAATTTCGTCTCCCTCTGGAAACACCATATATTTT. Its translation: CASSRTRTEISSPSGNTIYF.

In regard to this clonotype: A much larger clonotype is one base distant, so this may be a read error. The rearrangement joins TRBV7-6 to TRBJ2-5; tentatively, D is TRBD1 (8 bases). CDR1 SGHVS and CDR2 FNYEAQ come from the germline V gene. The CDR3 runs 14 residues. CDR3 in DNA: TGTGCCAGCGGCCAGGGGGCTGCGGGAGAGATCCAGTACTTC. Translation gives CASGQGAAGEIQYF.

V is TRBV11-2 and J is TRBJ2-5; TRBD2 agrees at 13 bases. The V gene's germline CDR1 is SGHAT and CDR2 FQNNGV. The CDR3 contains 17 residues. Losses at the gene ends were 5 bases for V and 0 bases for J; bases not matched to a gene: 6. The CDR3 coding sequence is TGTGCCAGCAGCGGGGGACTAGCGGGGAGGTACCAAGAGACCCAGTACTTC. Residues: CASSGGLAGRYQETQYF.

This clonotype was counted at least ten times. The V gene is TRBV5-1, the J gene TRBJ2-5; possible D gene TRBD1, 6 bases. CDR1 SGHRS and CDR2 YFSETQ come from the germline V gene. V lost 4 bases, J lost 7 bases, and 17 bases lay in between. The CDR3 is 14 amino acids. CDR3: CASSTRTVRGTQYF. The DNA for the CDR3 is TGCGCCAGCAGCACCCGGACAGTACGAGGGACCCAGTACTTC.

This sequence joins TRBV7-2 and TRBJ2-7; D is possibly TRBD2 (5 bases). CDR3 length: 13 amino acids. V lost 5 bases to trimming and J lost 4 bases, with 12 bases between them. Germline loops: CDR1 SGHTA, CDR2 FQGNSA. Written as DNA, the CDR3 is TGTGCCAGCAGCCCTGGGAGTAAATACGAGCAGTACTTC. Protein product: CASSPGSKYEQYF.

The chain uses TRBV7-2 and TRBJ2-5, with 8 positions matching TRBD1. The CDR3 is made up of 15 amino acids. The germline V gene encodes CDR1 SGHTA and CDR2 FQGNSA. J lost 4 bases, V lost 6 bases, and 10 bases had no gene match. The CDR3 DNA follows: TGTGCCAGCAGGCCTCGCCCGGGGACAGGAGAGACCCAGTACTTC. It translates to CASRPRPGTGETQYF.

The V gene is TRBV29-1, the J gene TRBJ2-5; 10 bases are a match to TRBD1. This CDR3 has 14 amino acids. CDR1 and CDR2 (germline): SQVTM, ANQGSEA. V shed 7 bases, J shed 5 bases, and the junction held 10 bases outside the gene matches. In DNA form, the CDR3 reads TGCAGCGGGGATGGGACAGGGGATGTGGAGACCCAGTACTTC. As protein: CSGDGTGDVETQYF.

The chain combines TRBV11-2 with TRBJ2-5, with D perhaps TRBD2 (6 bases). V lost 8 bases to trimming and J lost 5 bases, with 18 bases between them. From germline, CDR1 is SGHAT and CDR2 FQNNGV. The CDR3 totals 14 residues. The CDR3 DNA reads TGTGCCAGCCAGGGAGCGGGTTCCAGGGAGACCCAGTACTTC. Translation gives CASQGAGSRETQYF.

Comment on this clonotype: A junction end diverges from the germline sequence, so it may reflect a read error. The chain is built from TRBV10-3 and TRBJ1-1, with no clear D. CDR3 size: 12 residues. In germline, CDR1 is ENHRY, CDR2 SYGVKD. CDR3 loop: CASSFIHTEAFF. In nucleotides, the CDR3 is TGTGCCAGCAGTTTTATACACACTGAAGCTTTCTTT.

This clonotype was picked up a small number of times. The J gene is TRBJ2-2, the V gene TRBV5-4; D is unresolved. The germline gives CDR1 SGHNT, CDR2 YYREEE (reference sequence). V was pared by 4 bases and J by 7 bases, with 14 bases between. The CDR3 extends over 14 amino acids. CDR3 nucleotides: TGTGCCAGCAGCCGCCCCCCGACGGGCGGGGAGCTGTTTTTT. Translation: CASSRPPTGGELFF.

This clonotype was detected ten times or more. This chain joins TRBV7-9 and TRBJ2-7; 9 bases match TRBD1. Trimming removed 5 bases from V and 3 bases from J; junction bases left unmatched: 5. CDR1 and CDR2 from the germline V gene are SEHNR and FQNEAQ (reference sequence). The length of the CDR3 is 14 residues. CDR3 protein: CASSPRDRVYEQYF. CDR3 in DNA: TGTGCCAGCAGCCCTCGGGACAGGGTCTACGAGCAGTACTTC.

This clonotype was seen only a few times. CDR3: CASSPRGGQPNREQYF. The CDR3 DNA sequence: TGTGCCAGCAGTCCGAGGGGGGGACAGCCGAATAGGGAGCAGTACTTC. This chain connects TRBV28 to TRBJ2-7; either TRBD1 or TRBD2 may fit D (7 bases each). This CDR3 has 16 amino acids. Per the germline V gene, CDR1 is MDHEN and CDR2 is SYDVKM. Trimming left V 5 bases short and J 7 bases short, with 24 bases between. Variable domain in full (rest from reference TRBV28 and TRBJ2-7): DVKVTQSSRYLVKRTGEKVFLECVQDMDHENMFWYRQDPGLGLRLIYFSYDVKMKEKGDIPEGYSVSREKKERFSLILESASTNQTSMYLCASSPRGGQPNREQYFGPGTRLTVT.

In its sample, this clonotype was seen many times. This chain joins TRBV29-1 and TRBJ1-1; tentatively, D is TRBD1 (6 bases). The V end was cut by 4 bases, the J end by 6 bases, with 15 bases between. Germline V lookup: CDR1 SQVTM, CDR2 ANQGSEA. The CDR3 covers 13 residues. The CDR3 spells CSVAQGQMAEAFF. The CDR3 DNA reads TGCAGCGTTGCGCAGGGGCAAATGGCTGAAGCTTTCTTT.

This sequence joins TRBV30 and TRBJ1-5, with TRBD1 as a possible D gene (5 bases). The length of the CDR3 is 14 residues. CDR1 and CDR2 (germline): GTSNPN, SVGIG (reference sequence). V was pared by 0 bases and J by 7 bases, with 13 bases between. CDR3 sequence reads: CAWSVGAEGQPQHF. As DNA, the CDR3 is TGTGCCTGGAGTGTAGGGGCAGAAGGACAGCCCCAGCATTTT.

This clonotype was found a few times. Its ends do not fully match the called genes, so a read error is possible. The rearrangement uses TRBV10-3 and TRBJ1-2; no clear D. This CDR3 contains 14 residues. Germline V gene lookup returns CDR1 ENHRY and CDR2 SYGVKD. The CDR3 sequence: CASSFSFLSCGYTF. Here the CDR3 DNA reads TGTGCCAGCAGTTTCTCTTTCTTGAGCTGTGGCTACACCTTC.

V and J are TRBV7-2 and TRBJ1-2; D not certain. Between the trimmed V and J ends, which lost 1 base and 7 bases, there was a span of 13 bases. CDR1 is SGHTA, CDR2 FQGNSA, per germline. The CDR3 length is 14 residues. CDR3 sequence reads: CASSLVSPRGGYTF. CDR3 nucleotide sequence: TGTGCCAGCAGCTTAGTCAGTCCTCGGGGTGGCTACACCTTC.

This clonotype turned up a few times. V is TRBV5-6 and J is TRBJ1-5, with TRBD1 matching over 7 bases. This CDR3 spans 16 amino acids. CDR1 and CDR2 (germline): SGHDT, YYEEEE. J gave up 5 bases and V 0 bases, and 8 bases lay outside the gene matches. CDR3 protein: CASSLGSFTGDQPQHF. Here the CDR3 DNA reads TGTGCCAGCAGCTTGGGCTCCTTCACAGGGGATCAGCCCCAGCATTTT.

In this sample, this clonotype turned up many times. The chain recombines TRBV7-9 with TRBJ1-5; D perhaps matches TRBD1 (6 bases). This CDR3 contains 14 residues. Between the trimmed V and J ends, which lost 6 bases and 4 bases, there was a span of 13 bases. Germline loops: CDR1 SEHNR, CDR2 FQNEAQ (reference sequence). In nucleotides, the CDR3 is TGTGCCAGCAGTAACCGGGACAATAATCAGCCCCAGCATTTT. Its protein is CASSNRDNNQPQHF.

This clonotype has just a few counts. J is TRBJ1-4 and V is TRBV7-2; weak D call: TRBD1 (6 bases). Deletions cut 1 base from V and 6 bases from J, with 9 bases between. CDR1 and CDR2 (germline): SGHTA, FQGNSA. This CDR3 spans 14 amino acids. The CDR3 nucleotides are TGTGCCAGCAGCTTAGAACAGGGAGATGAAAAACTGTTTTTT. Translating it yields CASSLEQGDEKLFF.

This clonotype was recorded at least ten times. The V gene is TRBV5-1, the J gene TRBJ1-1; tentatively, D is TRBD1 (6 bases). This CDR3 comprises 15 residues. Germline assignment: CDR1 SGHRS and CDR2 YFSETQ. V was cut by 4 bases and J by 1 base, with 14 bases left in between. The DNA for the CDR3 is TGCGCCAGCAGCAGGGGGGGCAGGGAGAACACTGAAGCTTTCTTT. Protein sequence: CASSRGGRENTEAFF.

This clonotype was observed at least ten times. The gene calls are TRBV7-2 and TRBJ1-5; no clear D. Germline-derived CDR1 and CDR2 are SGHTA and FQGNSA. Trimming removed 1 base from V and 6 bases from J, with 7 bases in between. The CDR3 sequence is 13 residues long. CDR3 amino acids: CASSLGWSQPQHF. DNA of the CDR3: TGTGCCAGCAGCTTAGGTTGGTCTCAGCCCCAGCATTTT. Based on the CDR3 plus reference TRBV7-2 and TRBJ1-5, the full variable domain is GAGVSQSPSNKVTEKGKDVELRCDPISGHTALYWYRQSLGQGLEFLIYFQGNSAPDKSGLPSDRFSAERTGGSVSTLTIQRTQQEDSAVYLCASSLGWSQPQHFGDGTRLSIL.

The chain carries TRBV30 and TRBJ1-5; D ambiguous. Trimming took off 2 bases at V and 3 bases at J, with 8 bases between the two ends. The germline gives CDR1 GTSNPN, CDR2 SVGIG (reference sequence). The CDR3 length is 13 residues. The CDR3 sequence is CAWSMGINQPQHF. CDR3 sequence (DNA): TGTGCCTGGAGTATGGGGATCAATCAGCCCCAGCATTTT.

The V gene is TRBV7-9, the J gene TRBJ2-5; 10 nucleotides line up with TRBD1. The ends lost 5 bases at V and 5 bases at J; junction bases unmatched: 5. Looked up from germline, CDR1 is SEHNR and CDR2 is FQNEAQ (reference sequence). The CDR3 sequence is 14 residues long. The CDR3 sequence is CASSKRQGAETQYF. Here the CDR3 DNA reads TGTGCCAGCAGCAAAAGACAGGGGGCGGAGACCCAGTACTTC.

This clonotype appeared a few times. The chain is built from TRBV6-5 and TRBJ2-5; TRBD1 aligns across 9 bases. Germline lookup yields CDR1 MNHEY and CDR2 SVGAGI. The CDR3 totals 16 residues. The trim removed 6 bases at V and 7 bases at J, leaving 15 bases unmatched. Written as DNA, the CDR3 is TGTGCCAGCAGCGAACAGGGGGCATACCCAAGTTGGACCCAGTACTTC. As protein: CASSEQGAYPSWTQYF.